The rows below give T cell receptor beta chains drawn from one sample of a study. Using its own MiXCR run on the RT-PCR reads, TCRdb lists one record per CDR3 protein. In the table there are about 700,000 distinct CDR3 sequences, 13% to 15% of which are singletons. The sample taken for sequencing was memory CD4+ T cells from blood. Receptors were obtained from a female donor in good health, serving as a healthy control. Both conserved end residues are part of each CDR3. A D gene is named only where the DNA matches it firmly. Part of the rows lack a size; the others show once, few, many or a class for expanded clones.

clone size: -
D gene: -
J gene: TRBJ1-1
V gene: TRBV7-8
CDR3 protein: CASSPRGRGNTEAFF
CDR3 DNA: TGTGCCAGCAGCCCCCGGGGCCGAGGGAACACTGAAGCTTTCTTT

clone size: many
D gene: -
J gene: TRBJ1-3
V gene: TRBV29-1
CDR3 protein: CSVKTLRTEGGNTIYF
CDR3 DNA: TGCAGCGTGAAGACACTCCGAACCGAGGGAGGAAACACCATATATTTT

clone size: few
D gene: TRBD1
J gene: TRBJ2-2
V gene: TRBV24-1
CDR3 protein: CATSDYPGTGHRELFF
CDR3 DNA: TGTGCCACCAGTGATTACCCCGGGACAGGGCACCGGGAGCTGTTTTTT

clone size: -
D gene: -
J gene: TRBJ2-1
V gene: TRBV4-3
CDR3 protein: CASSSILGNEQFF
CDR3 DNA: TGCGCCAGCAGCTCTATTCTTGGCAATGAGCAGTTCTTC

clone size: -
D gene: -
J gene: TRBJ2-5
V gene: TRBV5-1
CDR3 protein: CASSWNPEYQETQYF
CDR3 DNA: TGCGCCAGCAGCTGGAACCCAGAGTACCAAGAGACCCAGTACTTC

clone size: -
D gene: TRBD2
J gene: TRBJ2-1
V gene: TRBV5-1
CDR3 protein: CASSLSGSGRASFF
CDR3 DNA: TGCGCCAGCAGCTTGAGTGGGAGCGGGAGGGCCTCGTTCTTC

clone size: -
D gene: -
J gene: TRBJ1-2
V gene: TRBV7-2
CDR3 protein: CASSPRTAGESHYGYTF
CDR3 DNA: TGTGCCAGCAGCCCGCGGACGGCCGGAGAGTCTCACTATGGCTACACCTTC

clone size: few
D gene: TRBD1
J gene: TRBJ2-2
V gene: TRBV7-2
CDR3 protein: CASSRQGGDGELFF
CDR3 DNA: TGTGCCAGCAGCCGACAGGGGGGGGACGGGGAGCTGTTTTTT

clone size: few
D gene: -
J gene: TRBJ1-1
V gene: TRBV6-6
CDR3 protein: CASSSRVDTEAFF
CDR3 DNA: TGTGCCAGCAGTTCTAGGGTGGACACTGAAGCTTTCTTT

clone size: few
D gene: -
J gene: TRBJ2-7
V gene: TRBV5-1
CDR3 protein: CASSLAPGTSSYEQYF
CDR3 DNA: TGCGCCAGCAGCTTGGCCCCGGGGACAAGCTCCTACGAGCAGTACTTC

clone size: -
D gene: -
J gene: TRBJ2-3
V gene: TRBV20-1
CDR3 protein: CSARNPAGTDTQYF
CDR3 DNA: TGCAGTGCTAGAAACCCAGCGGGCACAGATACGCAGTATTTT

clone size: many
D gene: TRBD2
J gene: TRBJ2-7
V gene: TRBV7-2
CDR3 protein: CASSPGGGGPTYEQYF
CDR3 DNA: TGTGCCAGCAGCCCCGGTGGGGGAGGGCCTACGTACGAGCAGTACTTC

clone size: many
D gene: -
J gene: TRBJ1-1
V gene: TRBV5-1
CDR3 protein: CASSLGLNTEAFF
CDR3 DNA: TGCGCCAGCAGCTTAGGCCTGAACACTGAAGCTTTCTTT

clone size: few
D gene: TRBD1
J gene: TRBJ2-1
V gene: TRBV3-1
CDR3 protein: CASRPGQGLSNEQFF
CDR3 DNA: TGTGCCAGTAGACCGGGACAGGGCCTTAGCAATGAGCAGTTCTTC

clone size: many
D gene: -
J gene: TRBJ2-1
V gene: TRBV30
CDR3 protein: CAWSLGVSISYNEQFF
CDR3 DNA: TGTGCCTGGAGTCTGGGGGTCTCCATCTCCTACAATGAGCAGTTCTTC

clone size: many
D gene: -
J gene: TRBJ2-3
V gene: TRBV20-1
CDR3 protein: CSARRGNTPTDTQYF
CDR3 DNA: TGCAGTGCTAGACGCGGGAATACCCCCACAGATACGCAGTATTTT

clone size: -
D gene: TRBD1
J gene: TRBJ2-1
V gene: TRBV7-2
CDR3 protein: CASRGQVTNEQFF
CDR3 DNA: TGTGCCAGCAGGGGACAGGTTACCAATGAGCAGTTCTTC

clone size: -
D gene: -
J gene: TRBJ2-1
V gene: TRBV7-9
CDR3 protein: CASSLDRVVYNEQFF
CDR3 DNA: TGTGCCAGCAGCTTAGACAGGGTTGTCTACAATGAGCAGTTCTTC

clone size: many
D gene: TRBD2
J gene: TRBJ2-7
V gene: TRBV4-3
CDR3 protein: CASSQEASGAYEQYF
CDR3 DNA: TGCGCCAGCAGCCAAGAAGCTAGCGGGGCCTACGAGCAGTACTTC

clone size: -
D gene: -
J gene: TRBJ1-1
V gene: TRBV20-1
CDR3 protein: CSAQSGLVDSEAFF
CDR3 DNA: TGCAGTGCCCAATCCGGCCTTGTTGACTCTGAAGCTTTCTTT

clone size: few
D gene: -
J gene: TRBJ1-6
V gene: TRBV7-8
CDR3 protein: CASSLWGDSYNSPLHF
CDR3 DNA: TGTGCCAGCAGCTTATGGGGGGACTCCTATAATTCACCCCTCCACTTT

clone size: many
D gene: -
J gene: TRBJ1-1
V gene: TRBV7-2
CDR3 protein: CASSPLTNTEAFF
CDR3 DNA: TGTGCCAGCAGCCCCCTCACGAACACTGAAGCTTTCTTT

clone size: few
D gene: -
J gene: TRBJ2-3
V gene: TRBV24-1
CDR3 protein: CATSDPGVPSTDTQYF
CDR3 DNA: TGTGCCACCAGTGATCCAGGGGTTCCCAGCACAGATACGCAGTATTTT

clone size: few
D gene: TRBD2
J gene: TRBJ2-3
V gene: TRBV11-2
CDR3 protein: CASSLGSGGMGADTQYF
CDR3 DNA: TGTGCCAGCAGCTTAGGGAGCGGGGGGATGGGGGCAGATACGCAGTATTTT

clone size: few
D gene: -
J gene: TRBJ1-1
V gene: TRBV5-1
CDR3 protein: CASSLEGVNWQGGTEAFF
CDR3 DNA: TGCGCCAGCAGCTTGGAAGGCGTAAACTGGCAGGGTGGCACTGAAGCTTTCTTT

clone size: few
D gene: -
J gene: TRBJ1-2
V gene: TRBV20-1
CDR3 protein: CSAPDAGAGYTF
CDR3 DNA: TGCAGTGCTCCAGATGCAGGGGCTGGCTACACCTTC

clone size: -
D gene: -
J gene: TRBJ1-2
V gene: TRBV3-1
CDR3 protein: CASSQESRCDAGGGSNNYGYTF
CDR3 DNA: TGTGCCAGCAGCCAAGAATCTCGATGCGATGCGGGGGGGGGGTCCAACAACTATGGCTACACCTTC

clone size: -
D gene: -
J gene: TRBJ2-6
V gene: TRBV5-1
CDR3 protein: CASSPDAGANVLTF
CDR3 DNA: TGCGCCAGCAGCCCTGACGCTGGGGCCAACGTCCTGACTTTC

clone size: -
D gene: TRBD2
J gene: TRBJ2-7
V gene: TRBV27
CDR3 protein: CASSWGLAGVKEQYF
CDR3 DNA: TGTGCCAGCAGTTGGGGACTAGCGGGAGTAAAGGAGCAGTACTTC

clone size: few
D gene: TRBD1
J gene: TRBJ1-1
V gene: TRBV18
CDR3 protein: CASSGQGAMNTEAFF
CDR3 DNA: TGTGCCAGCTCAGGACAGGGGGCAATGAACACTGAAGCTTTCTTT

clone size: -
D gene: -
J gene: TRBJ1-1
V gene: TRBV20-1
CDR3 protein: CSAAGHTNTEAFF
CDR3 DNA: TGCAGTGCCGCCGGACATACGAACACTGAAGCTTTCTTT

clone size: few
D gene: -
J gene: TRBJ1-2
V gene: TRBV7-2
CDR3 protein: CASRNSQDGNYGYTF
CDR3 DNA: TGTGCCAGCAGGAATAGTCAGGACGGGAACTATGGCTACACCTTC

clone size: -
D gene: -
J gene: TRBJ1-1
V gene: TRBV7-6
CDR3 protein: CASSLSWGVPEAFF
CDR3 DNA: TGTGCCAGCAGCCTGTCTTGGGGGGTTCCTGAAGCTTTCTTT

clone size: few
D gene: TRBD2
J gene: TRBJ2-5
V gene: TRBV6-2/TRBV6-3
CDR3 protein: CASRRGYGLAGEETQYF
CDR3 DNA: TGTGCCAGCAGGCGGGGGTACGGCCTAGCGGGAGAGGAGACCCAGTACTTC

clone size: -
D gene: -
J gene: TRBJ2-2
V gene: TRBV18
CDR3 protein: CASSPPPDSGELFF
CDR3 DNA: TGTGCCAGCTCACCACCGCCCGACAGCGGGGAGCTGTTTTTT

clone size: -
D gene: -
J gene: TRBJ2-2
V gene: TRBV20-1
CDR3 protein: CSARDLNRDANTGELFF
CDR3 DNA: TGCAGTGCTAGAGATCTAAACCGAGATGCGAACACCGGGGAGCTGTTTTTT

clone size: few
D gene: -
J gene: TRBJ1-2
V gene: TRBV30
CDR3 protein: CAWSPQSDRRERRYGYTF
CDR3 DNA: TGTGCCTGGAGTCCCCAGAGTGACAGACGCGAACGGCGCTATGGCTACACCTTC

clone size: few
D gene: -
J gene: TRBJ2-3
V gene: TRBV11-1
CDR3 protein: CASSLGLAAADTQYF
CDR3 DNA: TGTGCCAGCAGCTTAGGCTTAGCGGCGGCGGATACGCAGTATTTT

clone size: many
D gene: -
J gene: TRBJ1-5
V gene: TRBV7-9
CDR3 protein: CASSFGANQPQHF
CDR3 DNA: TGTGCCAGCAGTTTCGGAGCCAATCAGCCCCAGCATTTT

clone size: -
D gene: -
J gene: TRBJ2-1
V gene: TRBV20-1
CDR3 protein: CSARADTSKSNEQFF
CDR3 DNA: TGCAGTGCTAGGGCAGACACTTCCAAAAGCAATGAGCAGTTCTTC

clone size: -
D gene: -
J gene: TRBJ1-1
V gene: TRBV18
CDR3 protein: CASSPYQWQDDQGGTEAFF
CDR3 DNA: TGTGCCAGCTCACCATATCAGTGGCAGGATGACCAAGGTGGGACTGAAGCTTTCTTT

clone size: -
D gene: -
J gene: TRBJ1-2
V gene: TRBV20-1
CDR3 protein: CSATRDTGAGYTF
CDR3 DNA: TGCAGTGCGACTCGGGACACTGGTGCTGGCTACACCTTC

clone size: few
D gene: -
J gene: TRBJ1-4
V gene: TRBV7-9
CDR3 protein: CASSPQAEKLFF
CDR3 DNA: TGTGCCAGCAGCCCTCAAGCAGAAAAACTGTTTTTT

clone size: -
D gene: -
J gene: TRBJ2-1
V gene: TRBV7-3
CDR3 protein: CASGTQGSYNEQFF
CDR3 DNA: TGTGCCAGTGGCACTCAGGGCTCCTACAATGAGCAGTTCTTC

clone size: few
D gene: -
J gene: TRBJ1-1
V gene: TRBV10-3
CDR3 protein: CAISEFGPFTEAFF
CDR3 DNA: TGTGCCATCAGTGAGTTCGGGCCATTCACTGAAGCTTTCTTT

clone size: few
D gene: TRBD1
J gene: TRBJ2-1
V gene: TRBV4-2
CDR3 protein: CASSQGGGRYNEQFF
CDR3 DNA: TGTGCCAGCAGCCAAGGAGGGGGCCGATACAATGAGCAGTTCTTC

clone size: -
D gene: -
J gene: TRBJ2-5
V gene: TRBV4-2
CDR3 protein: CASSQDPGQDQETQYF
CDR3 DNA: TGTGCCAGCAGCCAAGATCCGGGGCAAGACCAAGAGACCCAGTACTTC

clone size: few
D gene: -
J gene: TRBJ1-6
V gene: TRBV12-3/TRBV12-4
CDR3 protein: CASSTTGIPLHF
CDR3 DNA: TGTGCCAGCAGTACAACAGGGATACCCCTCCACTTT

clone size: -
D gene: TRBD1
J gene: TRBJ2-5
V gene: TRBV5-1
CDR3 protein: CASSSGQVPQETQYF
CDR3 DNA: TGCGCCAGCAGCTCGGGACAGGTCCCCCAAGAGACCCAGTACTTC

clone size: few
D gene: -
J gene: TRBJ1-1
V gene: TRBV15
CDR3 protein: CATSRDKTNQGWVAFF
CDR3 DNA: TGTGCCACCAGCAGAGATAAAACTAATCAGGGGTGGGTAGCTTTCTTT

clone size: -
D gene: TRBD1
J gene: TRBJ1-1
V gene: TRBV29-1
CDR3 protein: CSVRRDRGAGEAFF
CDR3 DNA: TGCAGCGTTAGAAGGGACAGGGGGGCTGGCGAAGCTTTCTTT

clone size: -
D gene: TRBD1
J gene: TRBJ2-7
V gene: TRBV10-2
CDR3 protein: CATWPGTGIYEQYF
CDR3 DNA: TGCGCCACTTGGCCGGGGACAGGGATCTACGAGCAGTACTTC

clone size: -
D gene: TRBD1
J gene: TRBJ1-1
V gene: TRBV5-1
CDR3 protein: CASSPGQGRAEAFF
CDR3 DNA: TGCGCCAGCAGCCCCGGACAGGGAAGGGCTGAAGCTTTCTTT

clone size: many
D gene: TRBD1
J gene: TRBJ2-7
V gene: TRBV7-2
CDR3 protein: CASSLGQVDEQYF
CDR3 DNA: TGTGCCAGCAGCCTCGGACAGGTGGACGAGCAGTACTTC

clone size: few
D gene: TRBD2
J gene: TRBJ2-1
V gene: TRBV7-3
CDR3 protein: CASSGGGTSGSGEQFF
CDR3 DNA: TGTGCCAGCAGCGGGGGGGGGACTAGCGGGAGCGGCGAGCAGTTCTTC

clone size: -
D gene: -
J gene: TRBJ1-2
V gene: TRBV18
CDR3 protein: CASSPPSGVEVYGYTF
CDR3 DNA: TGTGCCAGCTCACCGCCCTCGGGGGTTGAGGTCTATGGCTACACCTTC

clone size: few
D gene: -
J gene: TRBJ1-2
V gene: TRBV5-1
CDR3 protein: CASSLGTANPLYGYTF
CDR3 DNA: TGCGCCAGCAGCTTGGGGACAGCCAACCCTCTCTATGGCTACACCTTC

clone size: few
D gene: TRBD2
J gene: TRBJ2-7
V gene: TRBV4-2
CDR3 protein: CASSQMTSGTGEQYF
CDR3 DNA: TGTGCCAGCAGCCAAATGACTAGCGGGACGGGAGAGCAGTACTTC

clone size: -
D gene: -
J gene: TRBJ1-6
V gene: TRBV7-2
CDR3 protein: CASSLVQGLPNSPLHF
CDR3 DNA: TGTGCCAGCAGCTTAGTACAGGGACTACCTAATTCACCCCTCCACTTT